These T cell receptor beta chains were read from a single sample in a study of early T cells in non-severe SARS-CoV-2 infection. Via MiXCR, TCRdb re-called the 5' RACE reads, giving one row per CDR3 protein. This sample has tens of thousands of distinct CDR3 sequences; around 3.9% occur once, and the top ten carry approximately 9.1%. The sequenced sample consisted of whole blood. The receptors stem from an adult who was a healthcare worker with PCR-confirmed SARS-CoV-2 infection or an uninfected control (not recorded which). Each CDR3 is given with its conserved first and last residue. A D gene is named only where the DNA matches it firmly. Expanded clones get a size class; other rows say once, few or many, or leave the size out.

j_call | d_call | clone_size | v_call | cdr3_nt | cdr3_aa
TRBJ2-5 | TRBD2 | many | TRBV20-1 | TGCAGTGCTCCTAGCGGGAGTGAGAGGGAGACCCAGTACTTC | CSAPSGSERETQYF
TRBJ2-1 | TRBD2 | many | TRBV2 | TGTGCCATTCATAGCGGGAGTTCCTACAATGAGCAGTTCTTC | CAIHSGSSYNEQFF
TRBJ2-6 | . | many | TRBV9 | TGTGCCAGCAGCGTAGGGGGGACAGGGGCCAACGTCCTGACTTTC | CASSVGGTGANVLTF
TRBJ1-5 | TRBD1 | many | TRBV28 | TGTGCCAGCAGTCTATACAGGGGAAATCAGCCCCAGCATTTT | CASSLYRGNQPQHF
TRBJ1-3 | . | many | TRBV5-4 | TGTGCCAGCAGCTTGGGGGGGTACGGAAACACCATATATTTT | CASSLGGYGNTIYF
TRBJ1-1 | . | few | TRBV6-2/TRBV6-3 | TGTGCCAGCAGTTACGAGCAGGAGCGGTCTGAAGCTTTCTTT | CASSYEQERSEAFF
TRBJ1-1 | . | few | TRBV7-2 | TGTGCCAGCAGCTTGGGGGTTACTGAAGCTTTCTTT | CASSLGVTEAFF
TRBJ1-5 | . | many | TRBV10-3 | TGTGCCATCAGTGAAGTAAATCAGCCCCAGCATTTT | CAISEVNQPQHF
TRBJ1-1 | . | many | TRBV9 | TGTGCCAGCAGCACTCAAACAGGGAACACTGAAGCTTTCTTT | CASSTQTGNTEAFF
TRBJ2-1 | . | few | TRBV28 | TGTGCCACCGTCCGGGGGACTGCTCGAGTTAGCTCCTACAATGAGCAGTTCTTC | CATVRGTARVSSYNEQFF
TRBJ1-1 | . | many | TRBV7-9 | TGTGCCAGCAGCGTAGGCCTACAGGGAATAGGGATAGACGCTGAAGCTTTCTTT | CASSVGLQGIGIDAEAFF
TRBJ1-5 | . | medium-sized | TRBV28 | TGTGCCAGCAGTTTATCCGGAAATAGCAATCAGCCCCAGCATTTT | CASSLSGNSNQPQHF
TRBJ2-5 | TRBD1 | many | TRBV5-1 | TGCGCCAGCAGCGGGGACAGCGCCCCTTATGAGACCCAGTACTTC | CASSGDSAPYETQYF
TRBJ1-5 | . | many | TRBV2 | TGTGCCAGCAGTGAAGCGCTGCAGGACAATCAGCCCCAGCATTTT | CASSEALQDNQPQHF
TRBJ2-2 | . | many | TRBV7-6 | TGTGCCAGCAGCTTAGCACTAGCTTCCGGCGGGGAGCTGTTTTTT | CASSLALASGGELFF
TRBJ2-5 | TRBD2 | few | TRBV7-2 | TGTGCCAGCAGACGACTAGCTGGAGAGACCCAGTACTTC | CASRRLAGETQYF
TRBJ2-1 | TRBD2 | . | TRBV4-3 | TGCGCCAGCAGCCAAGATCATAGCGGGAGTGCGTACAATGAGCAGTTCTTC | CASSQDHSGSAYNEQFF
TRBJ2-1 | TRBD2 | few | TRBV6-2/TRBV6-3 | TGTGCCAGCAGTTACTCGGTAGCGGGAGTCTCCTACAATGAGCAGTTCTTC | CASSYSVAGVSYNEQFF
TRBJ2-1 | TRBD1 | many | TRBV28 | TGTGCCAGCAGGGGACAGAAGCTCGGGGAACCCTTGGAGCAGTTCTTC | CASRGQKLGEPLEQFF
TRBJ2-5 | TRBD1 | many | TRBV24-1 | TGTGCCACCAGTCCAGGGGGACAAGAGACCCAGTACTTC | CATSPGGQETQYF
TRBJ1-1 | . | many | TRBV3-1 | TGTGCCAGCAGCCAACACGGAGAGAACACTGAAGCTTTCTTT | CASSQHGENTEAFF
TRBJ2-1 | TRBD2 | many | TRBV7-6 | TGTGCCAGCAGCTTAGCCGCTAGCGGGAGTGGAAGGGAGCAGTTCTTC | CASSLAASGSGREQFF
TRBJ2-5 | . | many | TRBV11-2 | TGTGCCAGCAGCTTAAAAGGTGGGGACACCCCGTACCAAGAGACCCAGTACTTC | CASSLKGGDTPYQETQYF
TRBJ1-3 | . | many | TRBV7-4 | TGTGCCAGCAGCTTAGTCGTTGGGACCCCCAGGGACACCATATATTTT | CASSLVVGTPRDTIYF
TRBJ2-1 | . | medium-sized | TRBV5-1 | TGCGCCAGCAGACCCGGGACGGTCTCCTACAATGAGCAGTTCTTC | CASRPGTVSYNEQFF
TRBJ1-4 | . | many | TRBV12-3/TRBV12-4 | TGTGCCAGCAGTTCCGCGGGGGCAACTAATGAAAAACTGTTTTTT | CASSSAGATNEKLFF
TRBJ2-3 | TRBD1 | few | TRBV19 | TGTGCCAGTAGTATCAACCCAGGGACAGCAGATACGCAGTATTTT | CASSINPGTADTQYF
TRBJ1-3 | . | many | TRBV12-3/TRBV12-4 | TGTGCCAGCAGCTTACGGCCGACAGGCCTGGGGGGAAACACCATATATTTT | CASSLRPTGLGGNTIYF
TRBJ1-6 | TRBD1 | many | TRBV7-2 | TGTGCCAGCCGACTCAATACAGGGGGAATTAATTCACCCCTCCACTTT | CASRLNTGGINSPLHF
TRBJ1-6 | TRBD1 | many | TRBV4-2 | TGTGCCAGCAGCCAAGATGAGGGACAGGCATCACCCCTCCACTTT | CASSQDEGQASPLHF
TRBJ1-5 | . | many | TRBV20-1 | TGCAGTGCTAGATACCAGGGAGGGCAGCCCCAGCATTTT | CSARYQGGQPQHF
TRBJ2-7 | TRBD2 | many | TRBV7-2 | TGTGCCAGCAGCTTAGTGGTTTTGGCGGGGGTAAGCTCCTACGAGCAGTACTTC | CASSLVVLAGVSSYEQYF
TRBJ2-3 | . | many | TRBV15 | TGTGCCACCAGCAACCCCAGGGATCGCACAGATACGCAGTATTTT | CATSNPRDRTDTQYF
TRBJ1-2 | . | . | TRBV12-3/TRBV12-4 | TGTGCCAGCAGTTCTGTACTGGCCGGGGGCTACACCTTC | CASSSVLAGGYTF
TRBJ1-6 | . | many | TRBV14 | TGTGCCAGCAGCCAAGCGGCCAGGATTAGCTCCTATAATTCACCCCTCCACTTT | CASSQAARISSYNSPLHF
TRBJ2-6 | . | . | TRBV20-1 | TGCAGTGCATCCACCAGCTCTGGGGCCAACGTCCTGACTTTC | CSASTSSGANVLTF
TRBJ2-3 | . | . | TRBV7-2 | TGTGCCAGCAGCCCGACTGGGAGACCAGATACGCAGTATTTT | CASSPTGRPDTQYF
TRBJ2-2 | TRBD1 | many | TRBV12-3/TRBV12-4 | TGTGCCAGCAGTGTCGGACAGGGACGCACCGGGGAGCTGTTTTTT | CASSVGQGRTGELFF
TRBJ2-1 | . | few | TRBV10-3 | TGTGCCATCAGTGAGTCTCCGGGATTTCAGCAGTTCTTC | CAISESPGFQQFF
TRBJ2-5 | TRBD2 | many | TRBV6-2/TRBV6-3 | TGTGCCAGCAGTTGGTCCCGCGGGAGGGACGGCGGGACCCAGTACTTC | CASSWSRGRDGGTQYF
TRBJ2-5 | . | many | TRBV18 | TGTGCCAGCTCAGCGTGGGGACTCCCCCAAGAGACCCAGTACTTC | CASSAWGLPQETQYF
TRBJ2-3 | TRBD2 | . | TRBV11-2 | TGTGCCAGCAGCTTAGATCGGGGGATAGCGGGTCTCACAGATACGCAGTATTTT | CASSLDRGIAGLTDTQYF
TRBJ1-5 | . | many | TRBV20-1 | TGCAGTGCTAGAGATCCCCTCCGGGGCGGAGGTCAGCCCCAGCATTTT | CSARDPLRGGGQPQHF
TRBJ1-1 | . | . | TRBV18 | TGTGCCAGCTCACCGAGGTGGGCTGAAGCTTTCTTT | CASSPRWAEAFF
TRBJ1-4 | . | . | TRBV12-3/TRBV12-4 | TGTGCCAGCAGAAAGGGCCCGGCGGCTAATGAAAAACTGTTTTTT | CASRKGPAANEKLFF
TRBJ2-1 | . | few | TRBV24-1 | TGTGCCACCAGTGGGGGGGCAGGGCGGACCTACAATGAGCAGTTCTTC | CATSGGAGRTYNEQFF